Described below is a single T cell receptor beta chain sequence and its context. Healthy bone marrow donors made up the donors. Germline loops: CDR1 MNHEY, CDR2 SVGAGI. Trimming removed 7 bases from V and 4 bases from J, with 13 bases in between. This CDR3 is built from 14 residues. 60 Vbeta and 13 Jbeta primers were used in PCR. Generated by immunoSEQ multiplex PCR, the TCRdb table keeps only in-frame clones and is missing some. Of around 140,000 clones in the sample, roughly 80% were seen once. This specimen comes from a study of cytomegalovirus exposure and HLA in healthy donors. Source material: PBMCs. The source is a female donor in good health and CMV-seronegative. The chain recombines TRBV6-5 with TRBJ2-2; D might be TRBD1 (6 bases). This CDR3 is CASNNRVSTGELFF. CDR3 coding DNA: TGTGCCAGCAACAACAGGGTTAGCACCGGGGAGCTGTTTTTT.